This T cell receptor (beta chain) was found in a study of cytomegalovirus exposure and HLA in healthy donors. The primer mix had 60 Vbeta and 13 Jbeta primers. Profiled with immunoSEQ multiplex PCR; TCRdb holds only in-frame clones, not every one. Recorded here are around 140,000 clones; the top ten clones represent 1.5% to 2%. General observations from the study: Sequence variants that were highly shared formed a cluster that was likely a sequencing artifact.

Trimming took 3 bases from V and 0 from J, leaving 11 bases between them. Germline CDR1 is KGHSH and CDR2 is LQKENI. The CDR3 loop spans 16 amino acids. Notes on this clone: Its antigen is undetermined.

This chain connects TRBV18 to TRBJ2-2; a possible D gene is TRBD2 (6 bases). The receptor was derived from a man between 18 and 35 years old in good health and CMV-seronegative. Input material: PBMCs. The CDR3 reads CASSPGGNPNTGELFF. CDR3 DNA: TGTGCCAGCTCACCGGGAGGAAACCCGAACACCGGGGAGCTGTTTTTT.